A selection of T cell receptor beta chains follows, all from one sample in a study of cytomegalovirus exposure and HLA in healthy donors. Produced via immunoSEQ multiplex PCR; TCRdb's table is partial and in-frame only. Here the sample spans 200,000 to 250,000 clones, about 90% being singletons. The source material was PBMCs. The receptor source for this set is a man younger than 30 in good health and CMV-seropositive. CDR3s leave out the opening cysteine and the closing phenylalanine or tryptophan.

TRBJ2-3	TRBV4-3	ASSQEGRSTDTQY
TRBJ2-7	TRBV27	ASHPRGLAGVPEQY
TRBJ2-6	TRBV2	ASTTGANVLT
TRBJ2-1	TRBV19	ASSATGTRGLGEQF
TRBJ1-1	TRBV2	ASSETPEPPDRVPTEAF
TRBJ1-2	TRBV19	ASSIRAGWDYYGYT
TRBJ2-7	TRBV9	ASSVGQGEFYEQY
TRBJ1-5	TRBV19	ASRSQLNQPQH
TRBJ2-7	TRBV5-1	ASSLQGLQVPYEQY
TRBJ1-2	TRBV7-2	ASSLEGGAYGYT
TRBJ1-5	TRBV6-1	ASSEITGGNQPQH
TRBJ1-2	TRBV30	AWGRQGWDGYT
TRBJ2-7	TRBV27	ASSLRAGVYEQY
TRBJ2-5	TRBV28	ASSPPGTGKEETQY
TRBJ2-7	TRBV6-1	ASSGRAGVDYEQY
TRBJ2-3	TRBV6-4	ASSEGESDTQY
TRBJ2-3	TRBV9	ASSLRSDTQY
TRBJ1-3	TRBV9	ASSGGSGNTIY
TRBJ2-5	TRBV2	ASSSRLAGVGETQY
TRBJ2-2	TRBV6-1	ASSWTGYTGELF
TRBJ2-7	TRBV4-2	ASSQDHRGEQY
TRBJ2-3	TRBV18	ASSLDTSTDTQY
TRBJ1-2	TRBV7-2	ASGWTGLGYT
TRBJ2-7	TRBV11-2	ASSLDPTYEQY
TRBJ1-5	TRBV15	ATSRDRGLGQPQH